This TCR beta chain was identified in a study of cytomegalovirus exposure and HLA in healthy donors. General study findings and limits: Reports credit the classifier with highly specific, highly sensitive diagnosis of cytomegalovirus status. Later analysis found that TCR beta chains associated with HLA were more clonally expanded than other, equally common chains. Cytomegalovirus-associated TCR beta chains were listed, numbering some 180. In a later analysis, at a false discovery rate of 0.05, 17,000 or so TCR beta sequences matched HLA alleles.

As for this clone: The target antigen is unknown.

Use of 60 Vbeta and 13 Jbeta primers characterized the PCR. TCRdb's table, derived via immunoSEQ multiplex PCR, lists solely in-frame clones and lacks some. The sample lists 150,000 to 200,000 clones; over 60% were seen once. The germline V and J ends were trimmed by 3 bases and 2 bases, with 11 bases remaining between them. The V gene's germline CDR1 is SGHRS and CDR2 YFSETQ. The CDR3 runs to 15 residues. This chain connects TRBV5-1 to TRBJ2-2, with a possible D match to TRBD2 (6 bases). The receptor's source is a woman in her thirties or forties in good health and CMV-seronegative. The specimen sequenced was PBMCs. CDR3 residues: CASSYRDSNTGELFF. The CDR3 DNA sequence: TGCGCCAGCAGCTACCGGGACTCTAACACCGGGGAGCTGTTTTTT.